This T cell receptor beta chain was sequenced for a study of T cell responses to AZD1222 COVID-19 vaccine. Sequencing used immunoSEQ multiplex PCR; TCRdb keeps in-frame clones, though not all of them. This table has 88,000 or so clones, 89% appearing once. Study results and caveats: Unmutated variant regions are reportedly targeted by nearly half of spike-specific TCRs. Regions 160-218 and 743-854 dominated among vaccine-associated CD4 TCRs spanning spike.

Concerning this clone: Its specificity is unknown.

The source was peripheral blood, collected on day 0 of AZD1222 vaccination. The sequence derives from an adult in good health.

CDR3 sequence reads: CASRAGTGGSSNQPQHF. The CDR3 DNA reads TGTGCCAGCAGAGCCGGGACAGGGGGATCGAGCAATCAGCCCCAGCATTTT. The gene calls are TRBV11-3 and TRBJ1-5; 11 bases line up with TRBD1. CDR1 is SGHNT, CDR2 YENEEA, per germline. The V and J ends lost 6 bases and 1 base, in that order; junction bases with no gene match: 8. The CDR3 runs 17 residues.